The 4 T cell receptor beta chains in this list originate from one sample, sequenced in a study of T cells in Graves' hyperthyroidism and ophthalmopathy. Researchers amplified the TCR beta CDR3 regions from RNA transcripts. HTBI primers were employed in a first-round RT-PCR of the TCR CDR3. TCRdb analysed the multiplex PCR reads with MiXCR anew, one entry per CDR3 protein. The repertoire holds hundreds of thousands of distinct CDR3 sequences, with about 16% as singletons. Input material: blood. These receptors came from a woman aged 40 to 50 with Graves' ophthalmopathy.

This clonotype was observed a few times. The CDR3 spells CATSDLQGGAQPQHF. As DNA, the CDR3 is TGTGCCACCAGTGATTTGCAGGGAGGGGCTCAGCCCCAGCATTTT. The chain joins TRBV24-1 to TRBJ1-5, with D possibly TRBD1 on 5 matching bases. Germline CDR1 is KGHDR and CDR2 is SFDVKD. The CDR3 has 15 amino acids. V was cut by 0 bases and J by 6 bases, with 11 bases left in between.

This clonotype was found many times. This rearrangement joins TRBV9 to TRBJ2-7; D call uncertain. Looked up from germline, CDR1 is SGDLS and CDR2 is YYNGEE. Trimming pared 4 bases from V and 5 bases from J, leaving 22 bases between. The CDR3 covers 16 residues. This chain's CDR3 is CASSPRAVGARDEQYF. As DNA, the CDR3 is TGTGCCAGCAGCCCCCGAGCTGTCGGCGCCCGGGACGAGCAGTACTTC. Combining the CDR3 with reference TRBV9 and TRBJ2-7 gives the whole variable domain DSGVTQTPKHLITATGQRVTLRCSPRSGDLSVYWYQQSLDQGLQFLIQYYNGEERAKGNILERFSAQQFPDLHSELNLSSLELGDSALYFCASSPRAVGARDEQYFGPGTRLTVT.

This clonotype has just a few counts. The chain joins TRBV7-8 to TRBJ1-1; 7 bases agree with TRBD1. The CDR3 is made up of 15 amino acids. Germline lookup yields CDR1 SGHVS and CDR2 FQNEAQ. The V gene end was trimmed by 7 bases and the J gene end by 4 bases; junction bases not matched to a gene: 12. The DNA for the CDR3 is TGTGCCAGCACCGAACAGGGGCAAGTGGGCACTGAAGCTTTCTTT. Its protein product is CASTEQGQVGTEAFF.

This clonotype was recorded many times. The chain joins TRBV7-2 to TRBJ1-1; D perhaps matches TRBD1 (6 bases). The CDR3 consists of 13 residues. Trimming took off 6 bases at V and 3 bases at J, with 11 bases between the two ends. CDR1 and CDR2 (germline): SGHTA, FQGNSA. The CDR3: CASSSDRYTEAFF. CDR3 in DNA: TGTGCCAGCAGTTCGGACAGATACACTGAAGCTTTCTTT.